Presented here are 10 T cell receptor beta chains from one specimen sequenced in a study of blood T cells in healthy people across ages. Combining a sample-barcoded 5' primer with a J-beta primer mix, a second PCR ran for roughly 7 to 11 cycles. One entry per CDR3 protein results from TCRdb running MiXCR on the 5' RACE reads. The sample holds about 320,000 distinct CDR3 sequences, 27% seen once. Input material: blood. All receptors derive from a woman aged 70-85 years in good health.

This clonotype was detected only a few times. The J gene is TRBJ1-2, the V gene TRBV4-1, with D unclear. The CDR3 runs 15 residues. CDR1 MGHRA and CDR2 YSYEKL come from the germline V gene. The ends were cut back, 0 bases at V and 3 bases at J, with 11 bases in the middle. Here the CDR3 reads CASSQDWVIHYGYTF. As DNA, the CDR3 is TGCGCCAGCAGCCAAGATTGGGTCATTCACTATGGCTACACCTTC.

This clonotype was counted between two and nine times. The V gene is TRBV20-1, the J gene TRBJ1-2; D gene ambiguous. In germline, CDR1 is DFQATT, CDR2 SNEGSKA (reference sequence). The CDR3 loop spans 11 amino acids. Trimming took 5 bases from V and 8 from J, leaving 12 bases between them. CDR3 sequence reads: CSAGSSQGYTF. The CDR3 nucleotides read TGCAGTGCTGGCTCTTCTCAAGGCTACACCTTC.

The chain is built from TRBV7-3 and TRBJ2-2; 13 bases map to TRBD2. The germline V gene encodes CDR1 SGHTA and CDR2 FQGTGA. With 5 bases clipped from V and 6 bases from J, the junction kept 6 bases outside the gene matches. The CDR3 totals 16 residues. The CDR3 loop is CASSSGTSGTAGELFF. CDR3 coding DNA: TGTGCCAGCAGCAGCGGGACTAGCGGGACCGCCGGGGAGCTGTTTTTT. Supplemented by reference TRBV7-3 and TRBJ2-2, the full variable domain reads GAGVSQTPSNKVTEKGKYVELRCDPISGHTALYWYRQSLGQGPEFLIYFQGTGAADDSGLPNDRFFAVRPEGSVSTLKIQRTERGDSAVYLCASSSGTSGTAGELFFGEGSRLTVL.

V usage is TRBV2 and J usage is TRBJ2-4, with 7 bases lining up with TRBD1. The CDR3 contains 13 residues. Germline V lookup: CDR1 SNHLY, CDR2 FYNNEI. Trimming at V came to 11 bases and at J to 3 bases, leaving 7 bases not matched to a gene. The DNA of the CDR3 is TGTGCCCGCATCCGGGACAGCAAAAACATTCAGTACTTC. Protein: CARIRDSKNIQYF. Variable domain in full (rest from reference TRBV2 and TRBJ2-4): EPEVTQTPSHQVTQMGQEVILRCVPISNHLYFYWYRQILGQKVEFLVSFYNNEISEKSEIFDDQFSVERPDGSNFTLKIRSTKLEDSAMYFCARIRDSKNIQYFGAGTRLSVL.

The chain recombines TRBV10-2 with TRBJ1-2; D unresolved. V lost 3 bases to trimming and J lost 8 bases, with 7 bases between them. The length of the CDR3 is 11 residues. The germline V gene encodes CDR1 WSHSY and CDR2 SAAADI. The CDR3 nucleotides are TGCGCCAGCAGTGACATAACCGGCTACACCTTC. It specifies CASSDITGYTF.

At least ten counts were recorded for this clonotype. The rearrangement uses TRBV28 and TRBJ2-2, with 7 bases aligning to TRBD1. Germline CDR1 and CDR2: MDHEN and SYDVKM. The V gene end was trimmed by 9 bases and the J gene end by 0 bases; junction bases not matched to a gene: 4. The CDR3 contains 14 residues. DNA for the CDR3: TGTGCCAGTCTAGACAGGGCGAACACCGGGGAGCTGTTTTTT. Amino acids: CASLDRANTGELFF.

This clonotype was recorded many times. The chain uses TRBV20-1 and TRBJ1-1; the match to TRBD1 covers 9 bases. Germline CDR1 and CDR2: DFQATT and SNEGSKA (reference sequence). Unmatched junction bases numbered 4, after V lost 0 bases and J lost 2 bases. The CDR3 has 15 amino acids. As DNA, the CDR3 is TGCAGTGCTAGAGATCTGGACAGGGGAAACACTGAAGCTTTCTTT. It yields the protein CSARDLDRGNTEAFF.

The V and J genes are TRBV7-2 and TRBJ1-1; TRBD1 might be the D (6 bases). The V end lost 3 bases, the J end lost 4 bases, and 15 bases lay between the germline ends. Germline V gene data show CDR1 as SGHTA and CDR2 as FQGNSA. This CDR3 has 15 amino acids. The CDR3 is CASSLPGRGVTEAFF. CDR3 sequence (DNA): TGTGCCAGCAGCTTGCCCGGGAGGGGGGTCACTGAAGCTTTCTTT.

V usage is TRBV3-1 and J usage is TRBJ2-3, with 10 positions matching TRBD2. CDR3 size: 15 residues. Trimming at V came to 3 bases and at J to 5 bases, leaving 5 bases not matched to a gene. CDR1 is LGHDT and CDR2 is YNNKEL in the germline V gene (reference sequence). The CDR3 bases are TGTGCCAGCAGCCAGATACTAGCGGGAAGAGATACGCAGTATTTT. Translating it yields CASSQILAGRDTQYF.

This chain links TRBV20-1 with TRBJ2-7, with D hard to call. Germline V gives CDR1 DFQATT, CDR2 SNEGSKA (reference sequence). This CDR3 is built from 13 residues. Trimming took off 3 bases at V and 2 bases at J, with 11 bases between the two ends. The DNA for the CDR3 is TGCAGTGCTAGGCTGGCTCCCACCTACGAGCAGTACTTC. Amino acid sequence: CSARLAPTYEQYF.